The entry below describes one TCR beta chain. Its antigen is not identified. The entry originates in a study of cytomegalovirus exposure and HLA in healthy donors. Overall study results and limits: Relative to equally common others, HLA-associated TCR beta chains showed greater clonal expansion in a later analysis. Most TCR sequences showed up rarely, but some public TCRs showed up in many donors.

Donors likely had unrecorded immune exposures despite being nominally healthy when sampled. A multiplex PCR was run with 60 Vbeta primers and 13 Jbeta primers. Sequenced by immunoSEQ multiplex PCR; TCRdb stores in-frame clones only, minus some. The sample yields roughly 100,000 clones, 82% seen once. The CDR3 sequence is 13 residues long. Trimming removed 2 bases at V and 10 bases at J, with 13 bases between. Germline loops: CDR1 SGHDT, CDR2 YYEEEE. The chain carries TRBV5-6 and TRBJ2-1, with a weak D call TRBD2 (6 bases). This clonotype was sampled from a man between 45 and 60 years old in good health and CMV-seronegative. The sample consisted of PBMCs. In DNA form, the CDR3 reads TGTGCCAGCAGCTTCGGAGGGCCGACGGAGCAGTTCTTC. Amino acid sequence: CASSFGGPTEQFF.